This is a list of T cell receptor beta chains from one sample in a study of cytomegalovirus exposure and HLA in healthy donors. Using immunoSEQ multiplex PCR, the repertoire was profiled, and TCRdb retains in-frame clones only, with some absent. The repertoire holds over 100,000 clones, with more than 60% as singletons. Sample: PBMCs. The source of these receptors is a middle-aged woman in good health and CMV-seropositive. The CDR3 runs from the conserved cysteine through the conserved F or W. The D gene is left open where the match is weak. For some rows the clone size is stated as once, few or many, or as a class when expanded; others skip it.

d_gene: TRBD2; j_gene: TRBJ2-5; v_gene: TRBV7-9; len: 14; abundance: few; CDR3nt: TGTGCCAGCAGCTTAGGCGGGAGCGGCGAGACCCAGTACTTC; CDR3aa: CASSLGGSGETQYF
d_gene: -; j_gene: TRBJ1-1; v_gene: TRBV21-1; len: 17; abundance: -; CDR3nt: TGTGCCAGCAGCAAAAAGGGGGACCCCGGGACAACAACTGAAGCTTTCTTT; CDR3aa: CASSKKGDPGTTTEAFF
d_gene: -; j_gene: TRBJ1-1; v_gene: TRBV27; len: 11; abundance: -; CDR3nt: TGTGCCAGCAGTTCTTTACGGGAAGCTTTCTTT; CDR3aa: CASSSLREAFF
d_gene: TRBD2; j_gene: TRBJ2-6; v_gene: TRBV6-4; len: 16; abundance: -; CDR3nt: TGTGCCAGTTCGACTAGCGGAAACTCTGGGGCCAACGTCCTGACTTTC; CDR3aa: CASSTSGNSGANVLTF
d_gene: TRBD2; j_gene: TRBJ2-1; v_gene: TRBV30; len: 16; abundance: -; CDR3nt: TGTGCTCTAGGGAGTGCCGGGACTAGGCAGGTTGATGAGCAGTTCTTC; CDR3aa: CALGSAGTRQVDEQFF
d_gene: -; j_gene: TRBJ2-7; v_gene: TRBV9; len: 13; abundance: -; CDR3nt: TGTGCCAGCAGCCTTACCCCCCGGTACGAGCAGTACTTC; CDR3aa: CASSLTPRYEQYF
d_gene: -; j_gene: TRBJ2-7; v_gene: TRBV19; len: 14; abundance: -; CDR3nt: TGTGCCAGTAGTATAGGGGGCAGGGGCTACGAGCAGTACTTC; CDR3aa: CASSIGGRGYEQYF
d_gene: -; j_gene: TRBJ1-2; v_gene: TRBV29-1; len: 11; abundance: -; CDR3nt: TGCAGCGTTGGGGGGGACTATGGCTACACCTTC; CDR3aa: CSVGGDYGYTF
d_gene: TRBD1; j_gene: TRBJ2-7; v_gene: TRBV19; len: 14; abundance: once; CDR3nt: TGTGCCAGTAGTAGGACAGGGCCGATCGGCGAGCAGTACTTC; CDR3aa: CASSRTGPIGEQYF
d_gene: TRBD2; j_gene: TRBJ2-3; v_gene: TRBV11-3; len: 17; abundance: -; CDR3nt: TGTGCCAGCAGCTTAGTCGGGCTAGCGGGGGGTCGAGATACGCAGTATTTT; CDR3aa: CASSLVGLAGGRDTQYF
d_gene: -; j_gene: TRBJ1-1; v_gene: TRBV6-5; len: 15; abundance: few; CDR3nt: TGTGCCAGCAGTTACTCATCCTCCACGGGTGGTGAAGCTTTCTTT; CDR3aa: CASSYSSSTGGEAFF
d_gene: -; j_gene: TRBJ2-7; v_gene: TRBV15; len: 14; abundance: -; CDR3nt: TGTGCCACCAGCAGAGGGGGGGACAGTTACGAGCAGTACTTC; CDR3aa: CATSRGGDSYEQYF
d_gene: TRBD1; j_gene: TRBJ1-2; v_gene: TRBV4-3; len: 15; abundance: -; CDR3nt: TGCGCCAGCAGCCTTACAGGGGGCAGGGGCTATGGCTACACCTTC; CDR3aa: CASSLTGGRGYGYTF
d_gene: TRBD2; j_gene: TRBJ2-1; v_gene: TRBV6-4; len: 15; abundance: many; CDR3nt: TGTGCCAGCAGGACTATAGCGGGAGCCTACAATGAGCAGTTCTTC; CDR3aa: CASRTIAGAYNEQFF
d_gene: -; j_gene: TRBJ1-4; v_gene: TRBV7-5; len: 15; abundance: -; CDR3nt: TGTGTCAGAAGCTCTAGGGGGGGGCTTAATGAAAAACTGTTTTTT; CDR3aa: CVRSSRGGLNEKLFF
d_gene: TRBD2; j_gene: TRBJ2-1; v_gene: TRBV10-3; len: 16; abundance: -; CDR3nt: TGTGCCATCAGTGAGTCGAAGACTAGCCCTCACAATGAGCAGTTCTTC; CDR3aa: CAISESKTSPHNEQFF
d_gene: -; j_gene: TRBJ1-2; v_gene: TRBV10-3; len: 13; abundance: -; CDR3nt: TGTGCCATCAGCCAACAGGAAAACTATGGCTACACCTTC; CDR3aa: CAISQQENYGYTF
d_gene: TRBD1; j_gene: TRBJ1-4; v_gene: TRBV7-9; len: 15; abundance: -; CDR3nt: TGTGCCAGCAGCTTAGGGGACAGGCCTAATGAAAAACTGTTTTTT; CDR3aa: CASSLGDRPNEKLFF
d_gene: -; j_gene: TRBJ2-2; v_gene: TRBV5-1; len: 17; abundance: -; CDR3nt: TGCGCCAGCAGCTCGTATTACAGGGCCTCGAACACCGGGGAGCTGTTTTTT; CDR3aa: CASSSYYRASNTGELFF
d_gene: TRBD1; j_gene: TRBJ1-1; v_gene: TRBV5-4; len: 14; abundance: once; CDR3nt: TGTGCCAGCAGCCCCCAAAATACAGGGGCTGAAGCTTTCTTT; CDR3aa: CASSPQNTGAEAFF
d_gene: TRBD1; j_gene: TRBJ1-5; v_gene: TRBV2; len: 14; abundance: -; CDR3nt: TGTGCCAGCAGCCCGGGACAGGGTGGGCAGCCCCAGCATTTT; CDR3aa: CASSPGQGGQPQHF
d_gene: TRBD1; j_gene: TRBJ2-7; v_gene: TRBV10-3; len: 15; abundance: -; CDR3nt: TGTGCCATCAGGGACAGGGAGCAGATCGGGAACGAGCAGTACTTC; CDR3aa: CAIRDREQIGNEQYF
d_gene: TRBD2; j_gene: TRBJ2-5; v_gene: TRBV7-9; len: 12; abundance: -; CDR3nt: TGTGCCAGCAGCATGGGCGGGGGGCCCCTGGACTTC; CDR3aa: CASSMGGGPLDF
d_gene: TRBD2; j_gene: TRBJ2-1; v_gene: TRBV7-9; len: 15; abundance: few; CDR3nt: TGTGCCAGCTACGGACTAGCGGGCTCCTACAATGAGCAGTTCTTC; CDR3aa: CASYGLAGSYNEQFF
d_gene: TRBD1; j_gene: TRBJ1-1; v_gene: TRBV5-1; len: 13; abundance: -; CDR3nt: TGCGCCAGCAGTTACGGGACAGCGGAACAAGCTTTCTTT; CDR3aa: CASSYGTAEQAFF
d_gene: TRBD1; j_gene: TRBJ2-3; v_gene: TRBV19; len: 14; abundance: once; CDR3nt: TGTGCCAGTAGTATCACAGGGGGCACAGATACGCAGTATTTT; CDR3aa: CASSITGGTDTQYF
d_gene: TRBD2; j_gene: TRBJ2-2; v_gene: TRBV11-1; len: 17; abundance: -; CDR3nt: TGTGCCAGCAGCGGGGGACTAGCGGGCGCGAACACCGGGGAGCTGTTTTTT; CDR3aa: CASSGGLAGANTGELFF
d_gene: -; j_gene: TRBJ2-5; v_gene: TRBV2; len: 14; abundance: -; CDR3nt: TGTGCCAGCAGTGAAGGGGGAGTAGAGGAGACCCAGTACTTC; CDR3aa: CASSEGGVEETQYF
d_gene: -; j_gene: TRBJ2-1; v_gene: TRBV5-6; len: 16; abundance: -; CDR3nt: TGTGCCAGCAGCAAGGCAACGGGACAACTTTACAATGAGCAGTTCTTC; CDR3aa: CASSKATGQLYNEQFF
d_gene: -; j_gene: TRBJ1-2; v_gene: TRBV14; len: 14; abundance: few; CDR3nt: TGTGCCAGCAGCCAAGTGGGAGGCGCACCCGACTACACCTTC; CDR3aa: CASSQVGGAPDYTF
d_gene: TRBD1; j_gene: TRBJ2-7; v_gene: TRBV4-2; len: 14; abundance: -; CDR3nt: TGTGCCAGCAGCCCTCGGGACAGGGTCCACGAGCAGTACTTC; CDR3aa: CASSPRDRVHEQYF
d_gene: -; j_gene: TRBJ2-1; v_gene: TRBV4-1; len: 15; abundance: -; CDR3nt: TGCGCCAGCAGCCAAGGGCAGGCCGGTTACAATGAGCAGTTCTTC; CDR3aa: CASSQGQAGYNEQFF
d_gene: TRBD1; j_gene: TRBJ2-2; v_gene: TRBV30; len: 15; abundance: -; CDR3nt: TGTGCCTGGAGTCCGACAGGGGTTAAGACCGGGGAGCTGTTTTTT; CDR3aa: CAWSPTGVKTGELFF
d_gene: -; j_gene: TRBJ2-5; v_gene: TRBV12-1; len: 15; abundance: -; CDR3nt: TGTGCCAGCAGAGGGTGGGGGGTAGGATGGGAGACCCAGTACTTC; CDR3aa: CASRGWGVGWETQYF
d_gene: -; j_gene: TRBJ2-7; v_gene: TRBV7-2; len: 15; abundance: -; CDR3nt: TGTGCCAGCAGCCCGCGGGCCCTAATAGGGTTCGAGCAGTACTTC; CDR3aa: CASSPRALIGFEQYF
d_gene: -; j_gene: TRBJ1-1; v_gene: TRBV2; len: 14; abundance: -; CDR3nt: TGTGCCAGCAGTGAAAACCTCAGAATGGCTGAAGCTTTCTTT; CDR3aa: CASSENLRMAEAFF
d_gene: -; j_gene: TRBJ1-5; v_gene: TRBV28; len: 16; abundance: -; CDR3nt: TGTGCCAGCAGTTTATCGGGCAGGGGAGTCAATCAGCCCCAGCATTTT; CDR3aa: CASSLSGRGVNQPQHF
d_gene: TRBD1; j_gene: TRBJ1-4; v_gene: TRBV6-1; len: 15; abundance: -; CDR3nt: TGTGCCAGCAGGCGGGACAGCTCAACTAATGAAAAACTGTTTTTT; CDR3aa: CASRRDSSTNEKLFF
d_gene: -; j_gene: TRBJ2-7; v_gene: TRBV6-1; len: 12; abundance: once; CDR3nt: TGTGCCAGCAAGACAGATTTATACGAGCAGTACTTC; CDR3aa: CASKTDLYEQYF
d_gene: -; j_gene: TRBJ1-1; v_gene: TRBV2; len: 13; abundance: -; CDR3nt: TGTGCCAGCGAGGCGGGTGGGAACACTGAAGCTTTCTTT; CDR3aa: CASEAGGNTEAFF
d_gene: TRBD2; j_gene: TRBJ2-1; v_gene: TRBV10-3; len: 16; abundance: -; CDR3nt: TGTGCCATCAGTGAGAGGGAGGGGATCTCCTACAATGAGCAGTTCTTC; CDR3aa: CAISEREGISYNEQFF
d_gene: TRBD1; j_gene: TRBJ1-2; v_gene: TRBV30; len: 15; abundance: -; CDR3nt: TGTGCCTGGAGTGTACCCGGACAGGGGCGGTATGGCTACACCTTC; CDR3aa: CAWSVPGQGRYGYTF
d_gene: -; j_gene: TRBJ2-5; v_gene: TRBV30; len: 13; abundance: -; CDR3nt: TGTGCCTGGAGTGGAGTAGCGCGAGAGACCCAGTACTTC; CDR3aa: CAWSGVARETQYF
d_gene: -; j_gene: TRBJ2-7; v_gene: TRBV5-5; len: 14; abundance: -; CDR3nt: TGTGCCAGCAGCTTGAAGCCCCGCTCCTACGAGCAGTACTTC; CDR3aa: CASSLKPRSYEQYF
d_gene: -; j_gene: TRBJ1-1; v_gene: TRBV4-1; len: 15; abundance: -; CDR3nt: TGCGCCAGCAGCCAAGAACTCGGCAGGGGAAGTGAAGCTTTCTTT; CDR3aa: CASSQELGRGSEAFF
d_gene: -; j_gene: TRBJ2-5; v_gene: TRBV27; len: 14; abundance: -; CDR3nt: TGTGCCAGCACTCCGGTGGGGCTGCCGGAGACCCAGTACTTC; CDR3aa: CASTPVGLPETQYF
d_gene: TRBD1; j_gene: TRBJ1-1; v_gene: TRBV5-6; len: 19; abundance: -; CDR3nt: TGTGCCAGCAGCTTAGGACCGGGGACAGGTCCAGGGCCGAACACTGAAGCTTTCTTT; CDR3aa: CASSLGPGTGPGPNTEAFF
d_gene: TRBD1; j_gene: TRBJ1-2; v_gene: TRBV11-2; len: 14; abundance: -; CDR3nt: TGTGCCAGCAGACAAGCGACAGGGAACTATGGCTACACCTTC; CDR3aa: CASRQATGNYGYTF
d_gene: TRBD1; j_gene: TRBJ1-1; v_gene: TRBV25-1; len: 12; abundance: few; CDR3nt: TGTGCCAGCAGAACAGGGGGCGGGTATTCTTTCTTT; CDR3aa: CASRTGGGYSFF
d_gene: TRBD1; j_gene: TRBJ2-7; v_gene: TRBV7-9; len: 17; abundance: -; CDR3nt: TGTGCCAGCAGCAAGGGGGCAGGCGCCCAATCCTTTTACGAGCAGTACTTC; CDR3aa: CASSKGAGAQSFYEQYF
d_gene: -; j_gene: TRBJ1-6; v_gene: TRBV11-2; len: 12; abundance: -; CDR3nt: TGTGCCAGCAGCTCGACAGATTCACCCCTCCACTTT; CDR3aa: CASSSTDSPLHF
d_gene: TRBD1; j_gene: TRBJ2-2; v_gene: TRBV2; len: 16; abundance: once; CDR3nt: TGTGCCAGCAGTGAGGGGGGACAGGGTAACACCGGGGAGCTGTTTTTT; CDR3aa: CASSEGGQGNTGELFF
d_gene: TRBD1; j_gene: TRBJ2-3; v_gene: TRBV7-9; len: 18; abundance: -; CDR3nt: TGTGCCAGCAGCTTAGCGGTAATAGGACAGGGGGTTACAGATACGCAGTATTTT; CDR3aa: CASSLAVIGQGVTDTQYF
d_gene: -; j_gene: TRBJ2-5; v_gene: TRBV12-2; len: 15; abundance: -; CDR3nt: TGTGCAAGTCGCGCAACTGGAAGGGGGCAAGAGACCCAGTACTTC; CDR3aa: CASRATGRGQETQYF
d_gene: -; j_gene: TRBJ1-2; v_gene: TRBV4-3; len: 15; abundance: -; CDR3nt: TGCGCCAGCAGCCAAGCTAGAAGGGGAGGCTATGGCTACACCTTC; CDR3aa: CASSQARRGGYGYTF
d_gene: -; j_gene: TRBJ1-2; v_gene: TRBV7-9; len: 13; abundance: -; CDR3nt: TGTGCCAGCAGCTCCGGGACATCCTATGGCTACACCTTC; CDR3aa: CASSSGTSYGYTF
d_gene: TRBD1; j_gene: TRBJ1-4; v_gene: TRBV7-7; len: 13; abundance: -; CDR3nt: TGTGCCAGCAGCAAAAACAGGGGCGAAAAACTGTTTTTT; CDR3aa: CASSKNRGEKLFF